These 30 T cell receptor beta chains were sequenced from one sample in a study of cytomegalovirus exposure and HLA in healthy donors. Amplification used 60 Vbeta primers and 13 Jbeta primers. The repertoire was sequenced with immunoSEQ multiplex PCR; TCRdb's copy has only in-frame clones and lacks some. The profile shows fewer than 150,000 clones, 70% of them singletons. The specimen was PBMCs. These receptors were obtained from a woman aged 30 to 39 in good health and CMV-seronegative.

This clone is a singleton in its sample. The gene calls are TRBV25-1 and TRBJ2-1; 12 nucleotides align to TRBD2. The J segment lost 8 bases and the V segment lost 2 bases, leaving 7 bases of the junction unmatched. CDR3 length equals 16 residues. The germline V gene encodes CDR1 MGHDK and CDR2 SYGVNS. The CDR3 nucleotides are TGTGCCAGCAGTGAAAATCTAGCGGGAGGGTGGGATGAGCAGTTCTTC. It yields the protein CASSENLAGGWDEQFF.

In the case of this clone: Different DNA sequences within this sample yield the same CDR3. The chain couples TRBV10-3 to TRBJ2-3, with TRBD2 matching over 9 bases. V shed 7 bases, J shed 6 bases, and the junction held 11 bases outside the gene matches. CDR1 ENHRY and CDR2 SYGVKD come from the germline V gene. The CDR3 contains 15 residues. CDR3 nucleotides: TGTGCCATCAATTCCGGGACCAGCGGGAGGGATACGCAGTATTTT. It specifies CAINSGTSGRDTQYF.

The chain combines TRBV19 with TRBJ2-3; possible D gene TRBD1, 5 bases. V was shortened by 7 bases and J by 5 bases, with 13 bases between the two germline ends. Germline CDR1 reads LNHDA; CDR2 reads SQIVND (reference sequence). This CDR3 has 13 residues. Here the CDR3 reads CASTRGRGDTQYF. CDR3 nucleotides: TGTGCCAGTACTAGGGGTAGAGGAGATACGCAGTATTTT.

As regards this clone: At one end, the junction sequence differs from germline, possibly due to a read error. This chain joins TRBV27 and TRBJ1-1; no clear D. The germline gives CDR1 MNHEY, CDR2 SMNVEV (reference sequence). The CDR3 is 15 amino acids. The CDR3 loop reads CASSLSVLQNTEAFF. CDR3 bases: TGTGCCAGCAGTCTATCGGTCTTACAAAACACTGAAGCTTTCTTT.

By share, this clone counts as medium-sized. The chain couples TRBV5-4 to TRBJ1-4, with D possibly being TRBD1 (5 bases). Trimming pared 4 bases from V and 8 bases from J, leaving 15 bases between. Germline values: CDR1 SGHNT, CDR2 YYREEE (reference sequence). This CDR3 is built from 14 residues. CDR3 sequence: CASSLRAGDEKLFF. The CDR3 DNA reads as TGTGCCAGCAGCCTCCGAGCGGGGGACGAAAAACTGTTTTTT.

The rearrangement uses TRBV6-6 and TRBJ2-4, with D possibly TRBD1 on 5 matching bases. The V gene's germline CDR1 is MNHNY and CDR2 SVGAGI (reference sequence). V lost 6 bases and J 5 bases, leaving 17 bases between the germline ends. The CDR3 consists of 15 residues. CDR3 DNA sequence: TGTGCCAGCAGCCCTTTCCCCGACAGCCAAAACATTCAGTACTTC. This codes for CASSPFPDSQNIQYF.

There are a few counts of this clone. This chain uses TRBV7-2 with TRBJ2-3; 9 positions match TRBD1. CDR1 SGHTA and CDR2 FQGNSA come from the germline V gene. The CDR3 contains 16 residues. V lost 3 bases to trimming and J lost 4 bases; unmatched junction nucleotides: 8. The CDR3 loop reads CASSLVGQGHADTQYF. Written as DNA, the CDR3 is TGTGCCAGCAGCTTGGTAGGACAGGGGCACGCAGATACGCAGTATTTT. Full variable domain (missing parts from reference TRBV7-2 and TRBJ2-3): GAGVSQSPSNKVTEKGKDVELRCDPISGHTALYWYRQSLGQGLEFLIYFQGNSAPDKSGLPSDRFSAERTGGSVSTLTIQRTQQEDSAVYLCASSLVGQGHADTQYFGPGTRLTVL.

The J gene is TRBJ1-1, the V gene TRBV5-1; a possible D gene is TRBD1 (5 bases). The CDR3 consists of 14 residues. Per the germline V gene, CDR1 is SGHRS and CDR2 is YFSETQ. The V and J ends lost 6 bases and 1 base respectively, with 13 bases between them. The CDR3 loop is CASNRGGKNTEAFF. For the CDR3, the DNA is TGCGCCAGCAACCGGGGCGGGAAGAACACTGAAGCTTTCTTT.

This clone was counted only a few times. This sample also contains other DNA sequences that code for the same CDR3. V and J are TRBV18 and TRBJ1-1; TRBD1 matches 9 bases. The junction had 2 bases not matched to a gene; V was cut back by 1 base and J by 5 bases. CDR1 is KGHSH and CDR2 is LQKENI in the germline V gene. The length of the CDR3 is 14 residues. The CDR3 spells CASSPRGTGTEAFF. CDR3 DNA: TGTGCCAGCTCACCACGAGGGACAGGGACTGAAGCTTTCTTT.

This clone appeared a few times. The chain is built from TRBV7-2 and TRBJ1-6; 7 bases match TRBD1. V lost 6 bases, J lost 9 bases, and 11 bases stayed unmatched. This CDR3 region has 15 residues. Germline loops: CDR1 SGHTA, CDR2 FQGNSA. The CDR3 loop is CASSFRSGQFSPLHF. As DNA, the CDR3 is TGTGCCAGCAGTTTTAGATCGGGACAGTTTTCACCCCTCCACTTT.

The CDR3 DNA sequence: TGTGCCAGCAACTCCCCCTCCATGTCCTACAATGAGCAGTTCTTC. Translation: CASNSPSMSYNEQFF. This chain uses TRBV6-6 with TRBJ2-1; D uncertain. This CDR3 region has 15 residues. Trimming pared 7 bases from V and 1 base from J, leaving 14 bases between. CDR1 MNHNY and CDR2 SVGAGI come from the germline V gene (reference sequence).

V is TRBV5-8 and J is TRBJ1-6; a weak D match, TRBD1 (5 bases). V lost 0 bases, J lost 2 bases, and 12 bases lay in between. Germline V CDR1 and CDR2: SGHTS, YDEGEE. This CDR3 region has 17 residues. The CDR3 here is CASSLAGSGTYNSPLHF. The CDR3 DNA sequence: TGTGCCAGCAGCTTGGCGGGCTCAGGGACCTATAATTCACCCCTCCACTTT. Filled out from reference TRBV5-8 and TRBJ1-6, the complete variable domain reads EAGVTQSPTHLIKTRGQQATLRCSPISGHTSVYWYQQALGLGLQFLLWYDEGEERNRGNFPPRFSGRQFPNYSSELNVNALELEDSALYLCASSLAGSGTYNSPLHFGNGTRLTVT.

In its sample, this clone was seen once. The chain employs TRBV4-1 and TRBJ2-7; 9 bases align to TRBD1. V gave up 5 bases and J gave up 3 bases; unmatched junction bases: 8. This CDR3 has 15 residues. Germline values: CDR1 MGHRA, CDR2 YSYEKL. The CDR3 region has the DNA TGCGCCAGCAGCTTGGACAGGGGAGCTCACTACGAGCAGTACTTC. This gives the protein CASSLDRGAHYEQYF.

V and J are TRBV6-7 and TRBJ2-2, with D tentatively TRBD2 (6 bases). TRBV6-7 is flagged as an ORF with uncertain function. The V and J ends lost 0 bases and 0 bases respectively, with 8 bases between them. The CDR3 is 16 residues long. The CDR3 sequence is CASSYSRDSNTGELFF. CDR3 in DNA: TGTGCCAGCAGTTACTCTAGGGACTCGAACACCGGGGAGCTGTTTTTT.

The V and J genes are TRBV28 and TRBJ1-2, with 7 bases fitting TRBD1. J lost 6 bases, V lost 8 bases, and 9 bases had no gene match. Germline V gene data show CDR1 as MDHEN and CDR2 as SYDVKM. The CDR3 runs 13 residues. CDR3 region: CASWNQGGHGYTF. The CDR3 nucleotides read TGTGCCAGCTGGAATCAGGGGGGCCATGGCTACACCTTC.

The chain employs TRBV5-6 and TRBJ1-1; D ambiguous. With 4 bases removed from V and 1 base from J, the gap between germline ends came to 11 bases. CDR1 SGHDT and CDR2 YYEEEE come from the germline V gene. The CDR3 runs 14 residues. CDR3 nucleotides: TGTGCCAGCAGCCCCTGGGAGTCGAACACTGAAGCTTTCTTT. Residues: CASSPWESNTEAFF.

This chain links TRBV27 with TRBJ1-5; D is perhaps TRBD1 (6 bases). CDR1 is MNHEY and CDR2 is SMNVEV in the germline V gene (reference sequence). The ends were cut back, 8 bases at V and 13 bases at J, with 12 bases in the middle. The CDR3 length is 10 residues. DNA for the CDR3: TGTGCCAGCGGACGGGACATTCAGCATTTT. Translating gives CASGRDIQHF.

This clone was found a few times. This chain's CDR3 is CSSGGREAGEQFF. The DNA for the CDR3 is TGCAGCTCGGGCGGGAGAGAGGCCGGTGAGCAGTTCTTC. The chain recombines TRBV29-1 with TRBJ2-1, with 7 bases aligning to TRBD2. CDR1 SQVTM and CDR2 ANQGSEA come from the germline V gene. Trimming cost V 8 bases and J 9 bases; bases outside gene matches: 13. CDR3 length: 13 amino acids.

This clone came up once. The V and J genes are TRBV6-1 and TRBJ1-3; 7 nucleotides match TRBD1. Looked up from germline, CDR1 is MNHNS and CDR2 is SASEGT. The CDR3 spans 17 residues. With V trimmed by 2 bases and J by 2 bases, 9 bases remained unmatched. The CDR3 DNA follows: TGTGCCAGCAGTGAAACTACAGGGGCGAACCCTGGAAACACCATATATTTT. Its protein is CASSETTGANPGNTIYF.

V and J are TRBV10-3 and TRBJ1-5; 10 bases match TRBD1. This CDR3 spans 16 amino acids. V shed 10 bases, J shed 3 bases, and the junction held 12 bases outside the gene matches. The V gene's germline CDR1 is ENHRY and CDR2 SYGVKD. The CDR3 protein is CATGTGEDLYNQPQHF. The CDR3 DNA follows: TGTGCCACAGGGACAGGGGAAGATTTGTACAATCAGCCCCAGCATTTT.

This clone appeared a few times. J is TRBJ1-1 and V is TRBV14, with 9 bases aligning to TRBD1. Germline V gene sequence: CDR1 SGHDN, CDR2 FVKESK. The CDR3 length is 16 residues. Losses at the gene ends were 4 bases for V and 4 bases for J; bases not matched to a gene: 10. The DNA of the CDR3 is TGTGCCAGCAGCCCTGGAGGCCCGGACAGGGGCACTGAAGCTTTCTTT. Amino acid sequence: CASSPGGPDRGTEAFF.

This rearrangement joins TRBV6-5 to TRBJ2-7; D is undetermined. Trimming pared 5 bases from V and 5 bases from J, leaving 10 bases between. The V gene's germline CDR1 is MNHEY and CDR2 SVGAGI. This CDR3 contains 12 residues. The CDR3 nucleotides are TGTGCCAGCAGTGAAGCGCTAGACGAGCAGTACTTC. Translating gives CASSEALDEQYF.

The genes are TRBV29-1 and TRBJ2-5, with a possible D match to TRBD2 (7 bases). Germline V gene lookup returns CDR1 SQVTM and CDR2 ANQGSEA. The CDR3 runs 13 residues. Trimming left V 7 bases short and J 1 base short, with 13 bases between. The CDR3 DNA is TGCAGCGGGGGGAGGGACACCCAAGAGACCCAGTACTTC. This codes for CSGGRDTQETQYF.

This clone was counted a few times. J is TRBJ2-3 and V is TRBV7-3; 7 bases align to TRBD2. CDR3 length equals 15 residues. The V segment lost 2 bases and the J segment 4 bases; nucleotides outside the gene matches: 6. Looked up from germline, CDR1 is SGHTA and CDR2 is FQGTGA. This chain's CDR3 is CASSLFGLGSDTQYF. The CDR3 DNA is TGTGCCAGCAGCTTATTTGGACTAGGATCAGATACGCAGTATTTT.

V and J are TRBV4-1 and TRBJ2-4; the D gene is possibly TRBD1 (6 bases). The length of the CDR3 is 15 residues. In germline, CDR1 is MGHRA, CDR2 YSYEKL. The V end lost 4 bases, the J end lost 9 bases, and 19 bases lay between the germline ends. CDR3 DNA: TGCGCCAGCAGCCCGTGGACAGCGCCTGGAGGCATTCAGTACTTC. This codes for CASSPWTAPGGIQYF.

The chain combines TRBV7-9 with TRBJ2-1; 9 bases map to TRBD2. The germline gives CDR1 SEHNR, CDR2 FQNEAQ (reference sequence). Losses at the gene ends were 1 base for V and 9 bases for J; bases not matched to a gene: 7. The CDR3 is made up of 15 amino acids. The CDR3 nucleotides are TGTGCCAGCAGCTTAGTTGCGGGAGGGGATAGTGAGCAGTTCTTC. It yields the protein CASSLVAGGDSEQFF.

The CDR3 DNA follows: TGTGCCAGCAGTGATGGGGGGACCAGTGGAGAGACCCAGTACTTC. Protein: CASSDGGTSGETQYF. The chain has TRBV6-1 and TRBJ2-5; D may be TRBD2 (6 bases). CDR3 length: 15 residues. V dropped 3 bases and J dropped 4 bases, with 15 bases sitting between them. The germline gives CDR1 MNHNS, CDR2 SASEGT.

The chain combines TRBV5-1 with TRBJ1-1, with D perhaps TRBD1 (6 bases). Germline V lookup: CDR1 SGHRS, CDR2 YFSETQ. The CDR3 contains 15 residues. The ends were cut back, 4 bases at V and 0 bases at J, with 13 bases in the middle. The CDR3 sequence: CASSPGDTLNTEAFF. The CDR3 coding sequence is TGCGCCAGCAGCCCCGGGGACACCTTGAACACTGAAGCTTTCTTT.

The gene calls are TRBV19 and TRBJ2-7; 9 bases align to TRBD2. With V trimmed by 5 bases and J by 4 bases, 9 bases remained unmatched. CDR1 and CDR2 (germline): LNHDA, SQIVND (reference sequence). This CDR3 is built from 15 residues. The CDR3 DNA reads TGTGCCAGTAGTGCCGTAGCGGGAGCGTCTTACGAGCAGTACTTC. As protein: CASSAVAGASYEQYF.

This chain uses TRBV6-5 with TRBJ1-1; TRBD1 agrees at 9 bases. Germline-derived CDR1 and CDR2 are MNHEY and SVGAGI. This CDR3 is 14 amino acids long. J was trimmed by 11 bases and V by 5 bases; bases with no gene match: 12. CDR3: CASSGGGTGWDAFF. CDR3 coding DNA: TGTGCCAGCAGTGGCGGAGGGACAGGGTGGGACGCTTTCTTT.